This T cell receptor (beta chain) was recovered during a study of shared clonotypes between healthy human individuals. Findings and limits, study-wide: Rarefaction curves obtained for sorted subsets showed sequencing incomplete despite large depth.

The germline V and J ends were trimmed by 3 bases and 7 bases, with 6 bases remaining between them. The length of the CDR3 is 11 residues. Germline V gene data show CDR1 as MNHEY and CDR2 as SMNVEV (reference sequence). In the case of this clone: Its antigen is undetermined.

Original processing notes: Junction-only immunoSEQ data arrived without quality scores, meaning filtering differed. The data were produced by immunoSEQ multiplex PCR, yet TCRdb's version contains in-frame clones alone and is incomplete. The V and J calls and the clone size are those of that table, but D and trimming were determined from the DNA. There are under 2.5 million clones in the sample; 85% to 95% occur only once, and about 0.41% lies in the top ten. This rearrangement joins TRBV27 to TRBJ1-1, with D unresolved. The material sequenced was naive CD4+ T cells from PBMCs. Subset reported: CD45RA+ positively selected. This TCR derives from a man younger than 30 in good health. Some clones in this sample may be carry-over from other donors' samples. CDR3 sequence (DNA): TGTGCCAGCAGTTTGTGGGATGAAGCTTTCTTT. It codes for CASSLWDEAFF.